Following are 12 T cell receptor beta chains from one sample sequenced in a study of shared T cell receptors in the human thymus. Repertoires were generated with immunoSEQ multiplex PCR, while TCRdb's copy carries only in-frame clones and drops some. The data show roughly 660,000 clones, with roughly 90% seen just once and over 0.008% held by the top ten. These data are also associated with another study on human thymus T cells.

Specimen: thymocytes. These receptors were obtained from a boy less than two years old with a congenital heart defect.

The chain uses TRBV19 and TRBJ2-7; D uncertain. V was shortened by 1 base and J by 0 bases, with 4 bases between the two germline ends. The CDR3 spans 13 residues. Per the germline V gene, CDR1 is LNHDA and CDR2 is SQIVND (reference sequence). DNA of the CDR3: TGTGCCAGTAGTATAGGGGCCTCCTACGAGCAGTACTTC. Translating gives CASSIGASYEQYF.

This chain links TRBV2 with TRBJ1-2, with D possibly TRBD1 on 5 matching bases. From germline, CDR1 is SNHLY and CDR2 FYNNEI. Trimming shortened V by 4 bases and J by 6 bases, and 21 bases separated the two germline ends. The CDR3 runs 16 residues. DNA for the CDR3: TGTGCCAGCAGTGGGGAATCTCAAACAGGATGGGATGGCTACACCTTC. Its translation is CASSGESQTGWDGYTF.

The chain is built from TRBV27 and TRBJ2-3; the match to TRBD1 covers 10 bases. The CDR3 loop spans 15 amino acids. V lost 4 bases and J lost 2; bases outside the gene matches: 3. The germline gives CDR1 MNHEY, CDR2 SMNVEV (reference sequence). The CDR3 sequence is CASSYGTGVTDTQYF. The DNA for the CDR3 is TGTGCCAGCAGTTACGGGACAGGGGTCACAGATACGCAGTATTTT.

The chain joins TRBV30 to TRBJ1-5, with 12 bases aligning to TRBD1. The CDR3 length is 17 residues. With V trimmed by 5 bases and J by 1 base, 9 bases remained unmatched. Germline CDR1 and CDR2: GTSNPN and SVGIG (reference sequence). The CDR3, as DNA: TGTGCCTGGGCTCCGGGACAGGGGGCGCCCAGCAATCAGCCCCAGCATTTT. This encodes CAWAPGQGAPSNQPQHF.

The chain joins TRBV27 to TRBJ2-7, with D maybe TRBD2 (6 bases). The CDR3 extends over 16 amino acids. V was shortened by 3 bases and J by 2 bases, with 17 bases between the two germline ends. Germline CDR1 is MNHEY and CDR2 is SMNVEV (reference sequence). CDR3 DNA sequence: TGTGCCAGCAGTTTGCGGTCGGGACTGCTAGCCTACGAGCAGTACTTC. This gives the protein CASSLRSGLLAYEQYF.

This clone was detected only a few times. The chain employs TRBV4-3 and TRBJ2-7; 9 bases are a match to TRBD1. Per the germline V gene, CDR1 is LGHNA and CDR2 is YSLEER. V shed 4 bases and J 3 bases; nucleotides not matched to a gene: 16. The CDR3 runs 18 residues. For the CDR3, the DNA is TGCGCCAGCAGCCTCCACGCTGAGGGACAGGGTAATCTCTACGAGCAGTACTTC. Translating gives CASSLHAEGQGNLYEQYF.

This clone appeared a few times. The chain employs TRBV19 and TRBJ1-4, with D unclear. This CDR3 is built from 12 residues. V lost 8 bases and J 7 bases, leaving 11 bases between the germline ends. Germline V gene data show CDR1 as LNHDA and CDR2 as SQIVND (reference sequence). The CDR3 nucleotides are TGTGCCAGTTCAGTGCGGGGTGAAAAACTGTTTTTT. Its translation: CASSVRGEKLFF.

This clone showed up just once. CDR3 loop: CASSLPSSGTGDTGELFF. The DNA for the CDR3 is TGCGCCAGCAGCTTGCCCTCCTCCGGGACAGGGGACACCGGGGAGCTGTTTTTT. V and J are TRBV5-1 and TRBJ2-2, with 10 bases matching TRBD1. CDR3 size: 18 residues. The ends lost 1 base at V and 3 bases at J; junction bases unmatched: 9. Germline V gene sequence: CDR1 SGHRS, CDR2 YFSETQ. The full variable domain, rest sourced from reference TRBV5-1 and TRBJ2-2, is KAGVTQTPRYLIKTRGQQVTLSCSPISGHRSVSWYQQTPGQGLQFLFEYFSETQRNKGNFPGRFSGRQFSNSRSEMNVSTLELGDSALYLCASSLPSSGTGDTGELFFGEGSRLTVL.

This clone was observed a single time. The V call is TRBV5-4, the J call TRBJ2-1; 12 positions match TRBD2. V dropped 4 bases and J dropped 5; count of bases not matched to a gene: 1. Germline CDR1 is SGHNT and CDR2 is YYREEE (reference sequence). The length of the CDR3 is 14 residues. Here the CDR3 reads CASSGLAGHNEQFF. CDR3 nucleotides: TGTGCCAGCAGCGGACTAGCGGGGCACAATGAGCAGTTCTTC. The variable domain in full, completed from reference TRBV5-4 and TRBJ2-1, reads ETGVTQSPTHLIKTRGQQVTLRCSSQSGHNTVSWYQQALGQGPQFIFQYYREEENGRGNFPPRFSGLQFPNYSSELNVNALELDDSALYLCASSGLAGHNEQFFGPGTRLTVL.

The chain links TRBV27 to TRBJ2-7; 11 nucleotides agree with TRBD1. The CDR3 runs to 15 residues. V trimming: 5 bases; J trimming: 3 bases; junction bases outside the gene matches: 6. Per the germline V gene, CDR1 is MNHEY and CDR2 is SMNVEV (reference sequence). The CDR3 loop reads CASSSSGTGGYEQYF. The CDR3 DNA reads as TGTGCCAGCAGTAGTTCCGGGACAGGGGGCTACGAGCAGTACTTC.

This chain uses TRBV4-3 with TRBJ2-7, with 16 bases that match TRBD2. Per the germline V gene, CDR1 is LGHNA and CDR2 is YSLEER. Germline trimming cut 2 bases from V and 0 bases from J; bases unmatched to any gene: 10. The CDR3 runs to 20 residues. CDR3 protein: CASSQSTPGLAGGPSYEQYF. Written as DNA, the CDR3 is TGCGCCAGCAGCCAATCGACCCCGGGACTAGCGGGAGGGCCCTCCTACGAGCAGTACTTC.

This clone showed up just once. The DNA of the CDR3 is TGTGCCTGGAGAGCAGGAGCGGGACGGTACCAAGAGACCCAGTACTTC. Translated, it gives CAWRAGAGRYQETQYF. The chain uses TRBV30 and TRBJ2-5; 7 bases align to TRBD2. Unmatched junction bases numbered 10, after V lost 3 bases and J lost 0 bases. The CDR3 is 16 amino acids. Germline CDR1 and CDR2: GTSNPN and SVGIG (reference sequence).